One sample yielded the 12 T cell receptor beta chains listed below, sequenced in a study of early T cells in non-severe SARS-CoV-2 infection. TCRdb re-called the 5' RACE reads through MiXCR, storing one row per CDR3 protein. The sample holds 20,000 to 30,000 distinct CDR3 sequences; about 5.1% are singletons and the top ten take under 5%. Source material: whole blood. All receptors come from an adult who was a healthcare worker with PCR-confirmed SARS-CoV-2 infection or an uninfected control (not recorded which).

This clonotype was observed many times. The chain links TRBV11-2 to TRBJ2-3; D ambiguous. CDR1 and CDR2 from the germline V gene are SGHAT and FQNNGV. This CDR3 region has 15 residues. V was pared by 2 bases and J by 0 bases, with 9 bases between. CDR3 amino acids: CASSLRPRSTDTQYF. CDR3 nucleotides: TGTGCCAGCAGCTTAAGGCCCAGGAGCACAGATACGCAGTATTTT.

This clonotype was detected ten times or more. The chain uses TRBV13 and TRBJ2-5; 7 nucleotides agree with TRBD1. The CDR3 length is 14 residues. CDR1 and CDR2 from the germline V gene are PRHDT and FYEKMQ (reference sequence). V lost 5 bases to trimming and J lost 1 base; unmatched junction nucleotides: 4. The CDR3 sequence: CASSVGQIQETQYF. The DNA for the CDR3 is TGTGCCAGCAGCGTGGGACAGATCCAAGAGACCCAGTACTTC. Full variable domain (missing parts from reference TRBV13 and TRBJ2-5): AAGVIQSPRHLIKEKRETATLKCYPIPRHDTVYWYQQGPGQDPQFLISFYEKMQSDKGSIPDRFSAQQFSDYHSELNMSSLELGDSALYFCASSVGQIQETQYFGPGTRLLVL.

This clonotype appeared a few times. The chain recombines TRBV7-2 with TRBJ2-7; D is undetermined. Germline loops: CDR1 SGHTA, CDR2 FQGNSA. Deletions cut 1 base from V and 3 bases from J, with 7 bases between. The CDR3 extends over 13 amino acids. CDR3 loop: CASSLGRIYEQYF. The CDR3 DNA reads as TGTGCCAGCAGCTTAGGCAGGATCTACGAGCAGTACTTC. Looking up the rest from reference TRBV7-2 and TRBJ2-7 gives the full variable domain: GAGVSQSPSNKVTEKGKDVELRCDPISGHTALYWYRQSLGQGLEFLIYFQGNSAPDKSGLPSDRFSAERTGGSVSTLTIQRTQQEDSAVYLCASSLGRIYEQYFGPGTRLTVT.

The V and J genes are TRBV7-9 and TRBJ2-5; D possibly matches TRBD1 or TRBD2 (5 bases each). The CDR3 contains 13 residues. The germline V and J ends were trimmed by 5 bases and 5 bases, with 12 bases remaining between them. The germline V gene encodes CDR1 SEHNR and CDR2 FQNEAQ (reference sequence). The CDR3 spells CASSRPEGETQYF. The CDR3 bases are TGTGCCAGCAGCCGACCCGAGGGGGAGACCCAGTACTTC.

This clonotype is medium-sized in the sample. This chain links TRBV7-8 with TRBJ2-7, with D possibly being TRBD1 (6 bases). The V gene lost 5 bases and the J gene lost 0 bases, with 17 bases spanning the gap. The CDR3 covers 16 residues. Germline values: CDR1 SGHVS, CDR2 FQNEAQ. The CDR3 nucleotides read TGTGCCAGCAGCCCCGGGACACCAGATAGCTCCTACGAGCAGTACTTC. This translates into CASSPGTPDSSYEQYF. The complete variable domain, with remaining parts taken from reference TRBV7-8 and TRBJ2-7, reads GAGVSQSPRYKVAKRGQDVALRCDPISGHVSLFWYQQALGQGPEFLTYFQNEAQLDKSGLPSDRFFAERPEGSVSTLKIQRTQQEDSAVYLCASSPGTPDSSYEQYFGPGTRLTVT.

This clonotype was seen repeatedly, ten times or more. The rearrangement links TRBV12-3 or TRBV12-4 to TRBJ1-2, with no clear D. V lost 7 bases, J lost 4 bases, and 13 bases lay in between. This CDR3 is built from 13 residues. This CDR3 is CASIIFGGYGYTF. The CDR3 DNA sequence: TGTGCCAGCATCATATTCGGTGGCTATGGCTACACCTTC.

This clonotype was observed at least ten times. The chain combines TRBV6-1 with TRBJ2-7; D not certain. Trimming removed 0 bases at V and 1 base at J, with 13 bases between. The CDR3 spans 16 residues. Per germline, CDR1 MNHNS and CDR2 SASEGT. The DNA of the CDR3 is TGTGCCAGCAGTGAAGCTTATCGGGTCTCGTCCTACGAGCAGTACTTC. Its protein product is CASSEAYRVSSYEQYF.

The chain employs TRBV5-1 and TRBJ2-1, with D possibly matching TRBD1 (6 bases). Germline loops: CDR1 SGHRS, CDR2 YFSETQ. Deletions cut 0 bases from V and 5 bases from J, with 6 bases between. CDR3 length: 13 amino acids. The CDR3 sequence: CASSLGQDNEQFF. For the CDR3, the DNA is TGCGCCAGCAGCTTGGGACAGGACAATGAGCAGTTCTTC.

This clonotype appeared many times. The rearrangement links TRBV13 to TRBJ2-3; no firm D call. There are 18 residues in the CDR3. Germline CDR1 and CDR2: PRHDT and FYEKMQ (reference sequence). Between the trimmed V and J ends, which lost 1 base and 1 base, there was a span of 18 bases. The CDR3 here is CASSLVGRSSFGTDTQYF. CDR3 DNA: TGTGCCAGCAGCTTAGTGGGCCGAAGTTCGTTTGGCACAGATACGCAGTATTTT.

This clonotype was seen ten or more times. The V and J genes are TRBV14 and TRBJ1-2; 9 bases map to TRBD1. CDR1 is SGHDN, CDR2 FVKESK, per germline. Losses at the gene ends were 5 bases for V and 4 bases for J; bases not matched to a gene: 8. The CDR3 sequence is 15 residues long. The CDR3 region is CASSSTGGSGYGYTF. DNA for the CDR3: TGTGCCAGCAGCTCCACAGGGGGCTCGGGCTATGGCTACACCTTC.

This clonotype was recorded at least ten times. DNA for the CDR3: TGTGCCAGCAGTTACCCTGACAGGGTTGAAGCTTTCTTT. Protein product: CASSYPDRVEAFF. The chain uses TRBV6-2 or TRBV6-3 and TRBJ1-1, with TRBD1 identical over 7 bases. Germline CDR1 and CDR2: MNHEY and SVGEGT. The CDR3 runs to 13 residues. V shed 2 bases, J shed 7 bases, and the junction held 4 bases outside the gene matches.

This clonotype was counted only a few times. V and J are TRBV14 and TRBJ2-7; D ambiguous. V was clipped by 0 bases and J by 0 bases, with 12 bases between them. CDR3 length: 16 residues. The germline CDR1 and CDR2 sequences are SGHDN and FVKESK. The CDR3 nucleotides read TGTGCCAGCAGCCAAGATAGAGTTCCAACCTCCTACGAGCAGTACTTC. Residues: CASSQDRVPTSYEQYF. Complete variable domain (other parts from reference TRBV14 and TRBJ2-7): EAGVTQFPSHSVIEKGQTVTLRCDPISGHDNLYWYRRVMGKEIKFLLHFVKESKQDESGMPNNRFLAERTGGTYSTLKVQPAELEDSGVYFCASSQDRVPTSYEQYFGPGTRLTVT.